This entry lists 28 T cell receptor beta chains sequenced from one sample in a study of cytomegalovirus exposure and HLA in healthy donors. PCR primers comprised 60 Vbeta and 13 Jbeta primers. The method was immunoSEQ multiplex PCR; TCRdb's version includes in-frame clones alone and lacks a portion of them. The table includes approximately 92,000 clones, around 77% detected once. The sequenced sample was PBMCs. The receptor set was obtained from a man between 50 and 59 years old in good health and CMV-seropositive.

The chain couples TRBV10-3 to TRBJ1-2; D remains unclear. This CDR3 has 14 residues. The V gene's germline CDR1 is ENHRY and CDR2 SYGVKD. Trimming removed 2 bases from V and 6 bases from J, with 13 bases in between. The CDR3: CAISEKSGIDGYTF. In DNA, the CDR3 is TGTGCCATCAGTGAGAAGTCAGGAATAGATGGCTACACCTTC.

The chain links TRBV7-2 to TRBJ2-5; 7 bases match TRBD2. Trimming removed 4 bases from V and 0 bases from J; junction bases left unmatched: 8. This CDR3 comprises 16 residues. Germline-derived CDR1 and CDR2 are SGHTA and FQGNSA. CDR3 region: CASSSLAGVNQETQYF. As DNA, the CDR3 is TGTGCCAGCAGCTCACTTGCGGGGGTGAACCAAGAGACCCAGTACTTC.

This chain joins TRBV28 and TRBJ2-1, with 10 bases fitting TRBD2. There are 19 residues in the CDR3. The germline gives CDR1 MDHEN, CDR2 SYDVKM. Trimming cost V 3 bases and J 9 bases; bases outside gene matches: 20. As DNA, the CDR3 is TGTGCCAGCAGTTTTAAACCCTTCCTAGCGGGGGAACGTAGGGGTGAGCAGTTCTTC. Encoded protein: CASSFKPFLAGERRGEQFF.

The J gene is TRBJ2-5, the V gene TRBV20-1; no clear D gene. The ends were cut back, 1 base at V and 4 bases at J, with 4 bases in the middle. The CDR3 has 11 residues. CDR1 DFQATT and CDR2 SNEGSKA come from the germline V gene (reference sequence). CDR3 loop: CSARVRETQYF. DNA of the CDR3: TGCAGTGCTAGAGTGAGAGAGACCCAGTACTTC.

J is TRBJ1-5 and V is TRBV23-1, with D unresolved. TRBV23-1 is an ORF; its function is uncertain. This CDR3 has 12 amino acids. V was shortened by 2 bases and J by 5 bases, with 4 bases between the two germline ends. CDR3 loop: CASSQRDQPQHF. The CDR3 DNA follows: TGCGCCAGCAGTCAAAGAGATCAGCCCCAGCATTTT.

In its sample, this clone was seen many times. This rearrangement joins TRBV9 to TRBJ1-2, with a weak D call TRBD1 (5 bases). From germline, CDR1 is SGDLS and CDR2 YYNGEE. V lost 2 bases and J lost 4, with 9 bases in between. This CDR3 has 13 amino acids. DNA of the CDR3: TGTGCCAGCAGCGTTAGCGGGGGCTATGGCTACACCTTC. Its protein product is CASSVSGGYGYTF. Together with reference TRBV9 and TRBJ1-2, the CDR3 gives the full variable domain: DSGVTQTPKHLITATGQRVTLRCSPRSGDLSVYWYQQSLDQGLQFLIQYYNGEERAKGNILERFSAQQFPDLHSELNLSSLELGDSALYFCASSVSGGYGYTFGSGTRLTVV.

The chain combines TRBV7-3 with TRBJ2-7; 10 nucleotides line up with TRBD2. V lost 5 bases to trimming and J lost 4 bases; unmatched junction nucleotides: 8. The germline V gene has CDR1 SGHTA and CDR2 FQGTGA. The CDR3 sequence is 15 residues long. CDR3 sequence (DNA): TGTGCCAGCAGCATTAGCGGGGGGCCCCAGTACGAGCAGTACTTC. It yields the protein CASSISGGPQYEQYF.

The chain has TRBV7-9 and TRBJ1-4; TRBD1 is a possible D gene (5 bases). V lost 6 bases and J lost 8, with 19 bases in between. Germline CDR1 SEHNR, CDR2 FQNEAQ (reference sequence). The CDR3 sequence is 15 residues long. CDR3 nucleotide sequence: TGTGCCAGCAGGGGACCCGGACTGGGAGGCGAAAAACTGTTTTTT. Translating gives CASRGPGLGGEKLFF.

The chain joins TRBV5-5 to TRBJ1-2; 7 positions agree with TRBD1. The germline V gene has CDR1 SGHKS and CDR2 YYEKEE (reference sequence). The V and J ends lost 4 bases and 4 bases, in that order; junction bases with no gene match: 7. The CDR3 is 14 residues long. DNA for the CDR3: TGTGCCAGCAGCCTCCTGACAGGGACCTATGGCTACACCTTC. Protein sequence: CASSLLTGTYGYTF.

The rearrangement uses TRBV7-9 and TRBJ1-4; D is undetermined. The CDR3 spans 14 residues. The V gene lost 2 bases and the J gene lost 1 base, with 5 bases spanning the gap. The germline CDR1 and CDR2 sequences are SEHNR and FQNEAQ (reference sequence). The CDR3 loop reads CASSLRGTNEKLFF. CDR3 nucleotides: TGTGCCAGCAGCTTACGGGGAACTAATGAAAAACTGTTTTTT.

This clone appeared a few times. Its ends do not fully match the called genes, so a read error is possible. The V gene is TRBV28, the J gene TRBJ2-5; 7 nucleotides align to TRBD1. Germline assignment: CDR1 MDHEN and CDR2 SYDVKM. The CDR3 covers 16 residues. The DNA of the CDR3 is TGTGCCAGCAGTTTGGCCAAGACGGGACAGCAAGGGACCCAGTACTTC. The encoded protein is CASSLAKTGQQGTQYF.

V is TRBV6-4 and J is TRBJ2-3; 8 bases match TRBD1. Unmatched junction bases numbered 9, after V lost 3 bases and J lost 4 bases. Per the germline V gene, CDR1 is MRHNA and CDR2 is SNTAGT. The CDR3 runs 16 residues. CDR3 loop: CASSETTGARSDTQYF. The CDR3 DNA is TGTGCCAGCAGTGAAACGACAGGGGCGAGATCAGATACGCAGTATTTT.

V and J are TRBV6-4 and TRBJ1-1, with TRBD1 identical over 9 bases. This CDR3 contains 15 residues. The junction had 7 bases not matched to a gene; V was cut back by 4 bases and J by 4 bases. CDR1 MRHNA and CDR2 SNTAGT come from the germline V gene. The CDR3 DNA reads as TGTGCCAGCAGTGTTACAGGGGGCGCGAGCACTGAAGCTTTCTTT. As protein: CASSVTGGASTEAFF.

V usage is TRBV7-3 and J usage is TRBJ1-3; TRBD1 matches at 9 bases. The V gene end was trimmed by 5 bases and the J gene end by 2 bases; junction bases not matched to a gene: 7. There are 16 residues in the CDR3. CDR1 and CDR2 from the germline V gene are SGHTA and FQGTGA. For the CDR3, the DNA is TGTGCCAGCAGCCCCGGGGACAGGGTGCCTGGAAACACCATATATTTT. Its protein product is CASSPGDRVPGNTIYF.

For this clone: Relative to the germline gene, one junction end is altered; a read error may explain this. V usage is TRBV5-6 and J usage is TRBJ1-2, with a possible D match to TRBD1 (6 bases). The germline V gene encodes CDR1 SGHDT and CDR2 YYEEEE. The CDR3 spans 13 residues. The CDR3 sequence is CASSFRQEIRYPF. The CDR3 region has the DNA TGTGCCAGCAGCTTCCGACAGGAGATTCGCTACCCCTTC. The complete variable domain, with remaining parts taken from reference TRBV5-6 and TRBJ1-2, reads DAGVTQSPTHLIKTRGQQVTLRCSPKSGHDTVSWYQQALGQGPQFIFQYYEEEERQRGNFPDRFSGHQFPNYSSELNVNALLLGDSALYLCASSFRQEIRYPFGSGTRLTVV.

This clone showed up just once. The rearrangement joins TRBV7-8 to TRBJ2-1, with 9 positions matching TRBD1. Germline V gives CDR1 SGHVS, CDR2 FQNEAQ. J lost 10 bases, V lost 5 bases, and 15 bases had no gene match. CDR3 size: 16 residues. CDR3 sequence: CASSEGQGRPGREQFF. The CDR3 nucleotides are TGTGCCAGCAGCGAGGGACAGGGTAGGCCCGGTCGAGAGCAGTTCTTC.

As DNA, the CDR3 is TGTGCCAGCAGTGGGACTAGCGGAAACACCGGGGAGCTGTTTTTT. Amino acid sequence: CASSGTSGNTGELFF. The chain carries TRBV6-5 and TRBJ2-2, with 11 bases that match TRBD2. CDR3 length: 15 amino acids. Germline assignment: CDR1 MNHEY and CDR2 SVGAGI. Trimming cost V 5 bases and J 2 bases; bases outside gene matches: 1.

This clone was counted once. The chain links TRBV30 to TRBJ1-1; perhaps TRBD1 as D (6 bases). The CDR3 contains 13 residues. With 4 bases removed from V and 2 bases from J, the gap between germline ends came to 11 bases. CDR1 is GTSNPN, CDR2 SVGIG, per germline (reference sequence). The CDR3 coding sequence is TGTGCCTGGAATTTACAGGGAAACACTGAAGCTTTCTTT. It yields the protein CAWNLQGNTEAFF. The full variable domain, with the rest looked up from reference TRBV30 and TRBJ1-1, is SQTIHQWPATLVQPVGSPLSLECTVEGTSNPNLYWYRQAAGRGLQLLFYSVGIGQISSEVPQNLSASRPQDRQFILSSKKLLLSDSGFYLCAWNLQGNTEAFFGQGTRLTVV.

The rearrangement uses TRBV29-1 and TRBJ2-5; TRBD2 aligns across 8 bases. The CDR3 spans 14 residues. CDR1 is SQVTM, CDR2 ANQGSEA, per germline. V was pared by 3 bases and J by 4 bases, with 7 bases of the junction left unmatched. CDR3 bases: TGCAGCGTTGAGTGGCCAGCGGGAGTAGAGACCCAGTACTTC. It translates to CSVEWPAGVETQYF.

The CDR3 sequence is CATLRDYTDTQYF. The CDR3 bases are TGTGCCACACTCCGGGACTACACAGATACGCAGTATTTT. The V call is TRBV10-3, the J call TRBJ2-3, with TRBD2 matching 7 bases. The CDR3 loop spans 13 amino acids. Looked up from germline, CDR1 is ENHRY and CDR2 is SYGVKD. The V gene end was trimmed by 10 bases and the J gene end by 2 bases; junction bases not matched to a gene: 6.

This chain joins TRBV4-1 and TRBJ1-1; TRBD1 agrees at 7 bases. CDR1 and CDR2 from the germline V gene are MGHRA and YSYEKL. The CDR3 spans 15 residues. The V and J ends lost 5 bases and 1 base, in that order; junction bases with no gene match: 7. CDR3 bases: TGCGCCAGCAGCTTCCGACAGGGTGAGAACACTGAAGCTTTCTTT. This encodes CASSFRQGENTEAFF.

The rearrangement links TRBV7-8 to TRBJ1-5; D is unclear. Germline CDR1 and CDR2: SGHVS and FQNEAQ. There are 15 residues in the CDR3. Trimming removed 3 bases from V and 6 bases from J, with 15 bases in between. The CDR3 is CASSFYVGESQPQHF. The CDR3 DNA reads as TGTGCCAGCAGCTTCTATGTCGGGGAGTCTCAGCCCCAGCATTTT.

The chain is built from TRBV19 and TRBJ2-7; 7 bases agree with TRBD2. The V and J ends lost 5 bases and 6 bases, in that order; junction bases with no gene match: 7. CDR3 length equals 13 residues. The germline CDR1 and CDR2 sequences are LNHDA and SQIVND (reference sequence). The CDR3 sequence: CASSSTGGREQYF. The CDR3 coding sequence is TGTGCCAGTAGTTCTACGGGGGGTCGCGAGCAGTACTTC.

The V call is TRBV4-2, the J call TRBJ1-1; perhaps TRBD1 as D (6 bases). The CDR3 extends over 17 amino acids. V was cut by 4 bases and J by 5 bases, with 23 bases left in between. Germline assignment: CDR1 LGHNA and CDR2 YNFKEQ. DNA for the CDR3: TGTGCCAGCAGCCCCGACCCTGATTCAGGGGCGCGAACTGAAGCTTTCTTT. Translating it yields CASSPDPDSGARTEAFF.

The chain is built from TRBV4-3 and TRBJ1-4; D is unresolved. Germline V gives CDR1 LGHNA, CDR2 YSLEER. The CDR3 is made up of 15 amino acids. Trimming removed 4 bases at V and 3 bases at J, with 12 bases between. CDR3 sequence (DNA): TGCGCCAGCAGCCCCCGCGGATTCGCTAATGAAAAACTGTTTTTT. It is translated as CASSPRGFANEKLFF.

J is TRBJ1-1 and V is TRBV10-3, with D maybe TRBD1 (5 bases). Germline values: CDR1 ENHRY, CDR2 SYGVKD. This CDR3 region has 14 residues. Trimming took 6 bases from V and 1 from J, leaving 12 bases between them. The CDR3 loop is CAIRPDSSNTEAFF. CDR3 sequence (DNA): TGTGCCATCAGACCCGACAGTTCGAACACTGAAGCTTTCTTT.

The chain couples TRBV30 to TRBJ2-5; D unclear. The DNA end is a closer match to TRBJ2-7, so the J assignment may be wrong. CDR1 and CDR2 from the germline V gene are GTSNPN and SVGIG (reference sequence). This CDR3 contains 13 residues. The CDR3 region is CAWSGQDSYEQYF. The CDR3, as DNA: TGTGCCTGGAGTGGTCAGGACTCCTACGAGCAGTACTTC.

The chain carries TRBV6-1 and TRBJ1-2; no definite D call. Germline assignment: CDR1 MNHNS and CDR2 SASEGT. This CDR3 is built from 15 residues. V was trimmed by 7 bases and J by 1 base, leaving 16 bases between them. The CDR3 coding sequence is TGTGCCAGCAAATTGACGGGGATCATTAACTATGGCTACACCTTC. It specifies CASKLTGIINYGYTF.